This passage covers 9 T cell receptor beta chains from one sample sequenced in a study of T cells after yellow fever vaccination. One entry per CDR3 protein, called by TCRdb with MiXCR from the 5' RACE reads. The sample lists around 360,000 distinct CDR3 sequences, 9.5% to 13% seen once, with 18% in the top ten. The sequences come from PBMCs, collected on the day of the first yellow fever vaccination. These receptors originate from a man between 18 and 35 years old who received the YFV17D yellow fever vaccine.

This clonotype was observed a few times. This chain links TRBV6-2 or TRBV6-3 with TRBJ2-7; D is perhaps TRBD2 (5 bases). V was clipped by 6 bases and J by 2 bases, with 14 bases between them. The CDR3 length is 14 residues. The V gene's germline CDR1 is MNHEY and CDR2 SVGEGT. The CDR3 nucleotides read TGTGCCAGCAGCCCAGTCGGGATTACCTACGAGCAGTACTTC. It yields the protein CASSPVGITYEQYF.

V gene TRBV3-1 combines with J gene TRBJ2-1, with 8 bases that match TRBD2. Germline assignment: CDR1 LGHDT and CDR2 YNNKEL (reference sequence). Unmatched junction bases numbered 3, after V lost 2 bases and J lost 9 bases. The CDR3 has 13 amino acids. The CDR3 bases are TGTGCCAGCAGCCAACAGACTAGCGCTGAGCAGTTCTTC. This gives the protein CASSQQTSAEQFF.

The DNA of the CDR3 is TGTGCCACCAGTGAGGAGAACACCGGGGAGCTGTTTTTT. This gives the protein CATSEENTGELFF. The V gene is TRBV24-1, the J gene TRBJ2-2, with D unclear. Trimming took off 4 bases at V and 1 base at J, with 3 bases between the two ends. Germline CDR1 reads KGHDR; CDR2 reads SFDVKD. This CDR3 comprises 13 residues.

This clonotype showed up just a few times. The genes are TRBV3-1 and TRBJ1-1, with D unclear. V lost 1 base and J lost 0, with 3 bases in between. Germline V gives CDR1 LGHDT, CDR2 YNNKEL (reference sequence). There are 13 residues in the CDR3. The CDR3: CASSQAVNTEAFF. The DNA of the CDR3 is TGTGCCAGCAGCCAAGCGGTGAACACTGAAGCTTTCTTT.

V and J are TRBV12-3 or TRBV12-4 and TRBJ2-1, with D unclear. V was cut by 5 bases and J by 0 bases, with 14 bases left in between. CDR3 length: 16 residues. This chain's CDR3 is CASSPNLSSSYNEQFF. The CDR3 DNA sequence: TGTGCCAGCAGTCCCAACTTGTCGAGCTCCTACAATGAGCAGTTCTTC.

The table lists this clonotype with a few counts. The chain recombines TRBV7-2 with TRBJ2-7, with a tentative D call TRBD1 (6 bases). The V end was cut by 6 bases, the J end by 7 bases, with 13 bases between. This CDR3 is 12 amino acids long. Germline values: CDR1 SGHTA, CDR2 FQGNSA. CDR3: CASRGALSEQYF. The CDR3 DNA is TGTGCCAGCAGGGGGGCCCTCTCAGAGCAGTACTTC.

The chain employs TRBV4-3 and TRBJ1-2, with D hard to call. The CDR3 spans 17 residues. Germline V gene data show CDR1 as LGHNA and CDR2 as YSLEER. Trimming pared 0 bases from V and 4 bases from J, leaving 18 bases between. CDR3 sequence (DNA): TGCGCCAGCAGCCAAGAGGTCGCGAGCGAGGGCAGCTATGGCTACACCTTC. This sequence encodes CASSQEVASEGSYGYTF.

The chain couples TRBV12-3 or TRBV12-4 to TRBJ1-1, with D hard to call. This CDR3 has 14 residues. The germline V and J ends were trimmed by 5 bases and 5 bases, with 15 bases remaining between them. CDR3 region: CASSVLGISTEAFF. In DNA form, the CDR3 reads TGTGCCAGCAGTGTACTGGGCATATCGACTGAAGCTTTCTTT.

The chain carries TRBV12-3 or TRBV12-4 and TRBJ2-2; tentatively, D is TRBD2 (5 bases). This CDR3 contains 15 residues. V shed 7 bases and J shed 0 bases, with 12 bases lying between them. CDR3 in amino acids: CASIPLDSNTGELFF. CDR3 DNA: TGTGCCAGCATCCCCCTGGACTCGAACACCGGGGAGCTGTTTTTT.